One sample yielded the 21 T cell receptor beta chains listed below, sequenced in a study of blood T cells in healthy people across ages. A sample-barcoded 5' primer and a J-beta primer mix were used in a second PCR of about 7 to 11 cycles. TCRdb used MiXCR to reprocess the 5' RACE reads, holding one entry per CDR3 protein. The top ten clones hold 20% to 25% of a sample with about a million distinct CDR3 sequences, just over 50% of them seen once. Input material: blood. These receptors all come from a woman in her sixties or seventies in good health.

This clonotype was counted between two and nine times. The chain joins TRBV5-6 to TRBJ2-5; 8 bases are shared with TRBD2. V lost 1 base, J lost 5 bases, and 10 bases stayed unmatched. The CDR3 totals 16 residues. Looked up from germline, CDR1 is SGHDT and CDR2 is YYEEEE. This CDR3 is CASSLTSGGGAETQYF. The CDR3 DNA reads TGTGCCAGCAGCTTGACCTCGGGAGGGGGGGCGGAGACCCAGTACTTC.

The J gene is TRBJ2-5, the V gene TRBV4-2; D call uncertain. There are 16 residues in the CDR3. CDR1 and CDR2 (germline): LGHNA, YNFKEQ. The V and J ends lost 1 base and 11 bases respectively, with 23 bases between them. This CDR3 reads CASSQGIGGVYNEQYF. CDR3 sequence (DNA): TGTGCCAGCAGCCAAGGAATTGGTGGCGTCTACAATGAGCAGTACTTC.

This clonotype appeared a few times. The CDR3 nucleotides read TGTGCCAGCAGCTTGGGGGACCCCAACCGCGTATATGAGCAGTTCTTC. Its protein is CASSLGDPNRVYEQFF. V and J are TRBV5-5 and TRBJ2-1; either TRBD1 or TRBD2 may fit D (5 bases each). Germline V gene data show CDR1 as SGHKS and CDR2 as YYEKEE (reference sequence). The CDR3 runs to 16 residues. The V gene lost 0 bases and the J gene lost 8 bases, with 18 bases spanning the gap.

In DNA, the CDR3 is TGTGCCAGCAGCCCACGACACGATACGCAGTATTTT. It specifies CASSPRHDTQYF. This rearrangement joins TRBV7-9 to TRBJ2-3, with D hard to call. In germline, CDR1 is SEHNR, CDR2 FQNEAQ (reference sequence). The CDR3 spans 12 residues. With 5 bases removed from V and 6 bases from J, the gap between germline ends came to 9 bases.

This clonotype was counted only a few times. The rearrangement joins TRBV6-2 or TRBV6-3 to TRBJ2-3, with D perhaps TRBD2 (5 bases). The CDR3 consists of 15 residues. The germline V gene has CDR1 MNHEY and CDR2 SVGEGT. The germline V and J ends were trimmed by 5 bases and 3 bases, with 15 bases remaining between them. The CDR3 spells CASSRWAGGTDTQYF. The CDR3 DNA is TGTGCCAGCAGTCGGTGGGCGGGCGGTACAGATACGCAGTATTTT.

CDR3 in DNA: TGTGCCAGCAGTTACAGCTCGGGACCAAGCACAGATACGCAGTATTTT. Its protein is CASSYSSGPSTDTQYF. The genes are TRBV6-6 and TRBJ2-3; either TRBD1 or TRBD2 may fit D (5 bases each). Germline loops: CDR1 MNHNY, CDR2 SVGAGI (reference sequence). This CDR3 comprises 16 residues. V lost 2 bases, J lost 0 bases, and 12 bases lay in between.

The chain has TRBV6-1 and TRBJ2-1; possible D gene TRBD1, 5 bases. The CDR3 loop spans 14 amino acids. Germline loops: CDR1 MNHNS, CDR2 SASEGT. The V and J ends lost 0 bases and 8 bases respectively, with 11 bases between them. CDR3 DNA: TGTGCCAGCAGTGAAGCGGGGCTGCCACATGAGCAGTTCTTC. This encodes CASSEAGLPHEQFF.

The V call is TRBV2, the J call TRBJ2-1; D call uncertain. The CDR3 has 11 amino acids. Germline V gene lookup returns CDR1 SNHLY and CDR2 FYNNEI. Deletions cut 5 bases from V and 8 bases from J, with 7 bases between. The CDR3 spells CASSYGYEQFF. The CDR3, as DNA: TGTGCCAGCAGTTACGGTTATGAGCAGTTCTTC.

The V gene is TRBV29-1, the J gene TRBJ2-3; D not resolved. V was shortened by 4 bases and J by 2 bases, with 10 bases between the two germline ends. CDR1 and CDR2 from the germline V gene are SQVTM and ANQGSEA. This CDR3 is 13 amino acids long. In DNA, the CDR3 is TGCAGCGTTGGCAACTCTCTCACAGATACGCAGTATTTT. Protein sequence: CSVGNSLTDTQYF.

The chain has TRBV7-8 and TRBJ2-3; 7 bases agree with TRBD1. The V gene end was trimmed by 5 bases and the J gene end by 2 bases; junction bases not matched to a gene: 7. CDR1 and CDR2 from the germline V gene are SGHVS and FQNEAQ. The CDR3 has 15 residues. CDR3 bases: TGTGCCAGCAGCCCCACAGGGGCCACCACAGATACGCAGTATTTT. It codes for CASSPTGATTDTQYF.

This chain links TRBV10-3 with TRBJ1-6; D gene ambiguous. Trimming left V 0 bases short and J 0 bases short, with 9 bases between. The CDR3 consists of 17 residues. The germline CDR1 and CDR2 sequences are ENHRY and SYGVKD. In nucleotides, the CDR3 is TGTGCCATCAGTGAGTCGGGCAGAAGCTCCTATAATTCACCCCTCCACTTT. It codes for CAISESGRSSYNSPLHF.

This clonotype was counted a few times. The chain recombines TRBV28 with TRBJ2-5, with TRBD2 matching 8 bases. The CDR3 covers 14 residues. V lost 11 bases and J lost 2; bases outside the gene matches: 10. The germline V gene encodes CDR1 MDHEN and CDR2 SYDVKM. CDR3 loop: CAVGGGAGQETQYF. The CDR3 DNA is TGTGCCGTCGGGGGGGGCGCCGGTCAAGAGACCCAGTACTTC.

CDR3 nucleotide sequence: TGCAGTGCCACCGACGGACTAGCGGGAGCGGCAGATACGCAGTATTTT. Protein: CSATDGLAGAADTQYF. The V gene is TRBV20-1, the J gene TRBJ2-3; 13 nucleotides agree with TRBD2. Germline V gives CDR1 DFQATT, CDR2 SNEGSKA (reference sequence). This CDR3 contains 16 residues. Trimming took 6 bases from V and 4 from J; bases not matched to a gene: 10.

The J gene is TRBJ2-4, the V gene TRBV9; 11 bases agree with TRBD2. This CDR3 has 14 amino acids. Germline V gene data show CDR1 as SGDLS and CDR2 as YYNGEE. The J segment lost 8 bases and the V segment lost 1 base, leaving 2 bases of the junction unmatched. The DNA for the CDR3 is TGTGCCAGCAGCGTAACTAGCGGGAGTTACATTCAGTACTTC. Translated: CASSVTSGSYIQYF.

This chain connects TRBV6-6 to TRBJ2-5; 7 bases match TRBD1. The J call is uncertain, as TRBJ2-7 better fits the DNA end. From germline, CDR1 is MNHNY and CDR2 SVGAGI (reference sequence). The CDR3 contains 16 residues. CDR3 loop: CASSTLSTGSSYEQYF. The CDR3 DNA follows: TGTGCCAGCAGTACCCTATCGACAGGGAGCTCCTACGAGCAGTACTTC.

The chain combines TRBV4-1 with TRBJ1-6; 7 bases fit TRBD1. V was pared by 0 bases and J by 6 bases, with 8 bases of the junction left unmatched. CDR1 MGHRA and CDR2 YSYEKL come from the germline V gene. CDR3 length: 17 residues. DNA for the CDR3: TGCGCCAGCAGCCAAGATAACAGGGGCAATGCTAATTCACCCCTCCACTTT. This gives the protein CASSQDNRGNANSPLHF.

The chain uses TRBV29-1 and TRBJ2-3, with 7 bases that match TRBD1. The CDR3 sequence is 14 residues long. Looked up from germline, CDR1 is SQVTM and CDR2 is ANQGSEA. With 6 bases clipped from V and 1 base from J, the junction kept 7 bases outside the gene matches. The CDR3 region is CSVAQGSGTDTQYF. The CDR3 coding sequence is TGCAGCGTCGCACAGGGGTCCGGCACAGATACGCAGTATTTT.

This clonotype has only a few counts. The chain combines TRBV7-2 with TRBJ2-5; 11 bases are a match to TRBD2. The V and J ends lost 7 bases and 5 bases, in that order; junction bases with no gene match: 9. Germline V gene lookup returns CDR1 SGHTA and CDR2 FQGNSA. This CDR3 has 15 amino acids. The CDR3 sequence is CASTPRTSGLETQYF. CDR3 coding DNA: TGTGCCAGCACCCCCCGGACTAGCGGGTTGGAGACCCAGTACTTC.

V is TRBV7-8 and J is TRBJ2-7; D ambiguous. The last part of the DNA fits TRBJ2-5 better; the J call may be wrong. CDR1 is SGHVS and CDR2 is FQNEAQ in the germline V gene. The CDR3 length is 15 residues. The CDR3 sequence is CASSFLGSRRETQYF. CDR3 coding DNA: TGTGCCAGCAGCTTTTTAGGTAGCCGTAGGGAGACCCAGTACTTC.

V usage is TRBV7-2 and J usage is TRBJ2-7; TRBD1 aligns across 8 bases. Germline CDR1 reads SGHTA; CDR2 reads FQGNSA. This CDR3 is built from 13 residues. V trimming: 5 bases; J trimming: 4 bases; junction bases outside the gene matches: 4. CDR3 sequence reads: CASSPTGDYEQYF. The CDR3 bases are TGTGCCAGCAGCCCGACAGGGGATTACGAGCAGTACTTC.

This clonotype was seen just once. The V gene is TRBV24-1, the J gene TRBJ2-2; D gene unclear. From germline, CDR1 is KGHDR and CDR2 SFDVKD. Trimming removed 7 bases at V and 3 bases at J, with 14 bases between. The CDR3 length is 15 residues. The CDR3 DNA sequence: TGTGCCACCAGCCTCGGAGATTATGACACCGGGGAGCTGTTTTTT. This codes for CATSLGDYDTGELFF.